Listed here are 4 T cell receptor beta chains from one sample, sequenced in a study of blood T cell repertoires in COVID-19. The table came from immunoSEQ multiplex PCR; TCRdb's copy has only in-frame clones and leaves some out. The sample lists about 180,000 clones, around 85% occurring once. The sample comprised peripheral blood. The receptors originated from a man in his sixties with acute or convalescent COVID-19.

This chain connects TRBV5-4 to TRBJ2-7, with 15 bases fitting TRBD2. Germline V gene sequence: CDR1 SGHNT, CDR2 YYREEE (reference sequence). V shed 4 bases and J 6 bases; nucleotides not matched to a gene: 8. This CDR3 has 16 residues. DNA for the CDR3: TGTGCCAGCAGCCCAAGGACTAGCGGGAGGGCCAGCGAGCAGTACTTC. Residues: CASSPRTSGRASEQYF.

This clone was counted a few times. The V and J genes are TRBV20-1 and TRBJ2-1; tentative D call: TRBD2 (5 bases). V was cut by 5 bases and J by 12 bases, with 14 bases left in between. Per the germline V gene, CDR1 is DFQATT and CDR2 is SNEGSKA (reference sequence). This CDR3 comprises 11 residues. The CDR3 protein is CSAFLGVGQFF. The CDR3 DNA reads as TGCAGTGCTTTCCTCGGGGTAGGGCAGTTCTTC.

This chain joins TRBV11-2 and TRBJ2-3; D gene ambiguous. Deletions cut 5 bases from V and 6 bases from J, with 6 bases between. CDR3 length equals 11 residues. CDR1 and CDR2 from the germline V gene are SGHAT and FQNNGV. CDR3 loop: CASSPRDTQYF. The CDR3, as DNA: TGTGCCAGCAGCCCTAGGGATACGCAGTATTTT.

This chain connects TRBV10-3 to TRBJ2-3, with 10 bases that match TRBD2. This CDR3 comprises 15 residues. Germline V CDR1 and CDR2: ENHRY, SYGVKD. Trimming took 4 bases from V and 1 from J; bases not matched to a gene: 2. The CDR3 region has the DNA TGTGCCATCAGTGCGGGGACTAGCGGCACAGATACGCAGTATTTT. It yields the protein CAISAGTSGTDTQYF.